This is a list of T cell receptor beta chains from one sample in a study of T cell responses to AZD1222 COVID-19 vaccine. Method: immunoSEQ multiplex PCR; TCRdb's copy keeps in-frame clones and lacks some. Of 140,000 or so clones in the sample, 92% were seen once. Sequencing used peripheral blood, obtained on day 0 of AZD1222 vaccination. The receptors were sampled from an adult in good health. Both conserved end residues are part of each CDR3. The D gene is left open where the match is weak. Some rows mark clone size as missing; the rest say once, few, many or name a class of expanded clone.

d_gene	abundance	v_gene	j_gene	CDR3nt	CDR3aa
.	.	TRBV7-8	TRBJ1-2	TGTGCCAGCAGCTCGTCTCGGGGCGGGGGCGGCTACACCTTC	CASSSSRGGGGYTF
.	once	TRBV9	TRBJ2-3	TGTGCCAGCAGCGTCGGGGTTAACACGCAGTATTTT	CASSVGVNTQYF
.	.	TRBV11-2	TRBJ2-4	TGTGCCAGCAGCTCTTGGACAGCCCTAAACATTCAGTACTTC	CASSSWTALNIQYF
.	.	TRBV5-1	TRBJ1-6	TGCGCCAGCAGCTTGACTGCTTCAGCTAATTCACCCCTCCACTTT	CASSLTASANSPLHF
TRBD1	.	TRBV18	TRBJ2-7	TGTGCCAGCTCACCCTCGACAGGGGGCCCCACTCAGCAGTACTTC	CASSPSTGGPTQQYF
TRBD1	.	TRBV5-6	TRBJ1-2	TGTGCCAGCAGCTTGACGGGACAGGGCGCATATGGCTACACCTTC	CASSLTGQGAYGYTF
.	.	TRBV19	TRBJ1-3	TGTGCCAGTAGTGTCGGGACGGGCTCTGGAAACACCATATATTTT	CASSVGTGSGNTIYF
TRBD2	few	TRBV4-2	TRBJ2-3	TGTGCCAGCAGGCTAATAACAGCGGGGGGGATCGGTACGCAGTATTTT	CASRLITAGGIGTQYF
.	.	TRBV5-1	TRBJ2-7	TGCGCCAGCAGCTTGGGGCAGGATTTTTACGAGCAGTACTTC	CASSLGQDFYEQYF
.	.	TRBV6-5	TRBJ1-2	TGTGCCAGCAGTTACGACATCTACTATGGCTACACCTTC	CASSYDIYYGYTF
TRBD2	.	TRBV3-1/TRBV3-2	TRBJ2-3	TGTGCCAGCAGACGTGGCGGGGGGGCTTCTACGCAGTATTTT	CASRRGGGASTQYF
TRBD1	.	TRBV9	TRBJ1-2	TGTGCCAGCAGCCCTCAACCGACAGGGAACTATGGCTACACCTTC	CASSPQPTGNYGYTF
TRBD2	.	TRBV3-1/TRBV3-2	TRBJ2-1	TGTGCCAGCAGCCCCGCACGGCTAGCGGGGGGGTACAATGAGCAGTTCTTC	CASSPARLAGGYNEQFF
TRBD1	.	TRBV4-1	TRBJ1-6	TGCGCCAGCAGCCAAGCCGACCGGGACAGTGGCTCACCCCTCCACTTT	CASSQADRDSGSPLHF
TRBD1	.	TRBV18	TRBJ1-2	TGTGCCAGCTCCCCGGCGACAGGGGGCGACTATGGCTACACCTTC	CASSPATGGDYGYTF
.	.	TRBV7-2	TRBJ2-7	TGTGCCAGCAGCTTAGCGGATTACGAGCAGTACTTC	CASSLADYEQYF
TRBD2	.	TRBV28	TRBJ2-1	TGTGCCAGCAGTTTGGTTGGGCTAGCGGGGGGGCACAATGAGCAGTTCTTC	CASSLVGLAGGHNEQFF